This record covers a single T cell receptor beta chain. There is no known antigen for this receptor. No clone much larger than this one lies a single base away; base qualities are absent. The cohort consisted of 600 to 700 healthy bone marrow donors. At the time of sampling, every cohort member was nominally healthy, though immune exposures that went unrecorded were likely present. The donor tested CMV seropositive, placing the donor among the roughly 300 seropositive members of the cohort. Every donor gave a peripheral blood sample, and the peripheral blood mononuclear cells from that sample were used for TCR beta sequencing. The Qiagen DNeasy Blood Extraction Kit was used to extract genomic DNA from the blood cell samples. The germline ends are 9 bases apart after V is trimmed by 3 bases and J by 7 bases. Its CDR3 holds 13 amino acids, cysteine through phenylalanine. The kept DNA is CDR3 alone, 39 bases in frame from the first base. CDR1 MGHRA and CDR2 YSYEKL are derived from the germline V gene.

The data were obtained in a study of cytomegalovirus exposure and HLA in healthy donors listed by TCRdb under 2017. Describing the broader study: In an earlier analysis of 450 to 750 of the donors, 276 Gb of sequence data and just under 120 million unique TCR beta sequences from 150 million to 200 million T cells were reported. Genome-wide SNP genotypes for about 55% of the 666 donors were used in a later genetic analysis, which treated that subset as a discovery cohort. Typing coverage varied by locus: roughly 629-640 donors for A, B, C, DRB1 and DQB1; under 550 for DQA1; around 610 for DPA1; roughly 450 for DPB1. In an earlier analysis of 587 of the donors, high-throughput TCR beta sequencing was used to judge whether each TCR beta V gene segment behaved as functional or pseudogenic. On average, around 240,000 unique TCR beta nucleotide sequences were sequenced per donor among a few hundred genotyped donors of the cohort, with roughly 18% of those sequences being non-productive. The study profiled the T cell repertoires of about 720 subjects by immunosequencing and related them to cytomegalovirus serostatus. Roughly 5 DR-DQ haplotypes were treated as single units for association and clustering because of strong linkage in the cohort. In the later analysis, no new phenotypic data were used to find candidate immune exposures; instead, reliance was placed on TCR beta sequences and their occurrence across donors. Every discovery cohort repertoire had been produced on one sequencing platform. HLA typing covered class I and class II loci at four-digit resolution. High-throughput TCR immunosequencing, statistical association of individual TCRs with disease status, and machine learning were combined to predict cytomegalovirus infection status. The genetic ancestry cluster associated with self-reported Caucasian donors included 70% to 85% of the roughly 400 genotyped donors. Donor age, sex, ethnicity and CMV serostatus were compiled together with the repertoire data. The study aimed to test whether cataloging public T cell receptors could reveal signatures of past pathogen exposure. A separate validation cohort of over 95 different subjects was used in addition to the 666-subject first cohort. Approximately 310 gigabases of sequencing data and around 90 million unique TCR sequences made up an early release that covered several hundred HLA-typed donors. A later analysis re-examined previously published TCR beta repertoires from 500 to 700 donors and added high-resolution HLA genotyping to investigate patterns of TCR occurrence. The investigation overall reported the following: When HLA alleles, especially DR and DQ, strongly co-occurred, attributing TCR associations to individual alleles was difficult. An earlier analysis of some 560 of the donors showed that most TCR beta V segments appeared in productive rearrangements either about 87% or about 30% of the time, which broadly matched IMGT annotations. For the cohort, immune exposure information was limited to CMV serostatus. The authors suggested that the approach could potentially be generalized to other disease states and immunological phenotypes. Presence/absence analyses assumed roughly uniform sequencing depth across donors, an assumption that may not hold. According to a later analysis, most CMV-associated TCR beta chains appeared to be HLA-restricted, and the HLA associations seemed to be driven largely by CMV exposure. A total of 150 or so TCR beta chains were listed by the study as associated with cytomegalovirus. Cytomegalovirus status was reported to be diagnosed by the classifier with high specificity and sensitivity in both the original and validation cohorts. A cluster of highly shared sequence variants was judged likely to be a technical artifact of the sequencing pipeline. HLA typing was unavailable for some donors at each locus, so association tests used only the typed subset. Only TCR beta chains were sequenced in this cohort, and the absence of alpha or paired-chain data limited detectable features. Some IMGT-functional V segments, including TRBV6-2 and TRBV6-3, could not be distinguished by the 87-base-pair reads and were therefore excluded. An association between a missense DCLRE1C variant and V-gene and J-gene trimming of TCR beta chains was found in a later genetic analysis and replicated in an independent cohort. Linkage disequilibrium might explain the correlated functional status among segregating V segments, but an unknown experimental factor could not be excluded. In a later analysis, TCR association rates were found to vary across HLA loci, with the most associated TCRs seen for DRB1 alleles and the fewest for HLA-C alleles. Several of the top co-occurrence clusters appeared to be linked to parvovirus B19, influenza, CMV and Epstein-Barr virus, according to a later analysis. A later analysis found that HLA-associated TCR beta chains were more clonally expanded and had lower generation probabilities than equally common non-associated chains. While some public TCRs were present in many individuals, most TCR sequences turned up only very rarely across donors. In vitro tests confirmed that a few of the cytomegalovirus-associated TCR beta chains recognize cytomegalovirus antigens. A further reported finding was that TCR beta sequences accurately predicted the HLA-A and HLA-B alleles for most subjects in the first cohort. A later analysis associated about 17,000 TCR beta sequences with specific HLA alleles at a false discovery rate of 0.05. The earlier analysis of about 600 of the donors excluded roughly 17 rarely observed V segments, including chromosome 9 orphons, because counts were too low. According to a later genetic analysis, donors in an Asian-associated ancestry cluster had fewer N-insertions in productive TCRs than the approximately 630-donor mean.

Libraries came from the immunoSEQ multiplex PCR assay. A mixture of 60 forward primers for TCR Vbeta segments and 13 reverse primers for TCR Jbeta segments was used in the multiplex PCR. The CDR3 region of rearranged TCR beta genes was amplified from genomic DNA with a multiplex PCR assay. On the Illumina HiSeq System, the amplified TCR beta libraries were sequenced as 87-base-pair reads. Per the original workflow: A later analysis tallied roughly 80 million unique TCR beta chains across the 660 or so repertoires, and around 12 million of those chains were shared by two or more donors. Raw reads were error-corrected and collapsed into unique sequences by a nearest-neighbor algorithm in which closely related sequences were merged to remove PCR and sequencing errors. V, D and J gene segments were assigned by aligning CDR3 sequences to IMGT reference sequences. For a sequence to be retained, at least a six-nucleotide match to both a V gene segment and a J gene segment was required. A rearrangement counted as productive if the CDR3 had no stop codons and remained in frame with V and J, and every other rearrangement counted as non-productive. CDR3 was defined according to IMGT convention as the region running from the second conserved V-encoded cysteine to the conserved J-encoded phenylalanine. Sequences without an unambiguous match to a single V gene segment were excluded from the earlier analysis of about 600 of the donors. In an earlier analysis of about 590 of the donors, a V segment was called functional when productive rearrangements were above 56.7%, and segregating when the standard deviation between donors exceeded 5%. To diagnose cytomegalovirus status from the catalog of TCR beta chain sequences, a statistical classification framework was built. In a later analysis, V and J genes were assigned by comparing TCR nucleotide sequences against IMGT/GENE-DB human TR gene sequences. Using the TCRdist pipeline, a later analysis assigned CDR3 sequences along with most-parsimonious VDJ recombination scenarios. In a later analysis, each TCR beta chain was defined by its CDR3 amino acid sequence together with its V-gene family, and reads without a unique V-gene family were excluded. A later analysis removed 450 to 600 highly shared, low-generation-probability nucleotide sequences to deal with suspected cross-contamination and a sequencing artifact. In a later analysis, a clonal expansion index for each public chain was calculated from normalized within-repertoire ranks of inferred template counts. Generation probabilities in a later analysis came from a VDJ recombination model fitted to out-of-frame rearrangements, and those results were checked against IGoR. In a later analysis, hypergeometric tests were used to score TCR-TCR, TCR-HLA and TCR-CMV co-occurrence, with a repertoire-size bias correction applied to TCR pairs. A later analysis estimated false discovery rates by permuting HLA or CMV assignments 20 times. In a later analysis, co-occurring TCRs were grouped using DBSCAN, with TCRdist sequence similarity added in when clustering inside HLA-allele-positive subsets. Co-occurrence clustering excluded repertoires with fewer than 30,000 or more than 120,000 public chains, plus five with anomalous nucleotide sharing. Not all clones reach the TCRdb copy of this immuneACCESS table, which keeps in-frame sequences only. Checked studies attribute under half of the gap to unresolved V genes and leave the rest unexplained. V, J and clone size are taken as reported in that table, and D and trimming were inferred from the DNA itself. The sample records 130,000 to 150,000 clones, over 70% of which are singletons. The ten top clones hold around 7.1% of the sample.

The sequence is built from TRBV4-1 and TRBJ2-2; the best D guess is TRBD2, with 6 bases matching. The clonotype originates from a woman aged 40 to 55 in good health and CMV-seropositive. The sample taken for sequencing was PBMCs. The DNA sequence is given as TGCGCCAGCAGCCAGCAGGGAGGCGGGGAGCTGTTTTTT. Translated, this gives CASSQQGGGELFF.